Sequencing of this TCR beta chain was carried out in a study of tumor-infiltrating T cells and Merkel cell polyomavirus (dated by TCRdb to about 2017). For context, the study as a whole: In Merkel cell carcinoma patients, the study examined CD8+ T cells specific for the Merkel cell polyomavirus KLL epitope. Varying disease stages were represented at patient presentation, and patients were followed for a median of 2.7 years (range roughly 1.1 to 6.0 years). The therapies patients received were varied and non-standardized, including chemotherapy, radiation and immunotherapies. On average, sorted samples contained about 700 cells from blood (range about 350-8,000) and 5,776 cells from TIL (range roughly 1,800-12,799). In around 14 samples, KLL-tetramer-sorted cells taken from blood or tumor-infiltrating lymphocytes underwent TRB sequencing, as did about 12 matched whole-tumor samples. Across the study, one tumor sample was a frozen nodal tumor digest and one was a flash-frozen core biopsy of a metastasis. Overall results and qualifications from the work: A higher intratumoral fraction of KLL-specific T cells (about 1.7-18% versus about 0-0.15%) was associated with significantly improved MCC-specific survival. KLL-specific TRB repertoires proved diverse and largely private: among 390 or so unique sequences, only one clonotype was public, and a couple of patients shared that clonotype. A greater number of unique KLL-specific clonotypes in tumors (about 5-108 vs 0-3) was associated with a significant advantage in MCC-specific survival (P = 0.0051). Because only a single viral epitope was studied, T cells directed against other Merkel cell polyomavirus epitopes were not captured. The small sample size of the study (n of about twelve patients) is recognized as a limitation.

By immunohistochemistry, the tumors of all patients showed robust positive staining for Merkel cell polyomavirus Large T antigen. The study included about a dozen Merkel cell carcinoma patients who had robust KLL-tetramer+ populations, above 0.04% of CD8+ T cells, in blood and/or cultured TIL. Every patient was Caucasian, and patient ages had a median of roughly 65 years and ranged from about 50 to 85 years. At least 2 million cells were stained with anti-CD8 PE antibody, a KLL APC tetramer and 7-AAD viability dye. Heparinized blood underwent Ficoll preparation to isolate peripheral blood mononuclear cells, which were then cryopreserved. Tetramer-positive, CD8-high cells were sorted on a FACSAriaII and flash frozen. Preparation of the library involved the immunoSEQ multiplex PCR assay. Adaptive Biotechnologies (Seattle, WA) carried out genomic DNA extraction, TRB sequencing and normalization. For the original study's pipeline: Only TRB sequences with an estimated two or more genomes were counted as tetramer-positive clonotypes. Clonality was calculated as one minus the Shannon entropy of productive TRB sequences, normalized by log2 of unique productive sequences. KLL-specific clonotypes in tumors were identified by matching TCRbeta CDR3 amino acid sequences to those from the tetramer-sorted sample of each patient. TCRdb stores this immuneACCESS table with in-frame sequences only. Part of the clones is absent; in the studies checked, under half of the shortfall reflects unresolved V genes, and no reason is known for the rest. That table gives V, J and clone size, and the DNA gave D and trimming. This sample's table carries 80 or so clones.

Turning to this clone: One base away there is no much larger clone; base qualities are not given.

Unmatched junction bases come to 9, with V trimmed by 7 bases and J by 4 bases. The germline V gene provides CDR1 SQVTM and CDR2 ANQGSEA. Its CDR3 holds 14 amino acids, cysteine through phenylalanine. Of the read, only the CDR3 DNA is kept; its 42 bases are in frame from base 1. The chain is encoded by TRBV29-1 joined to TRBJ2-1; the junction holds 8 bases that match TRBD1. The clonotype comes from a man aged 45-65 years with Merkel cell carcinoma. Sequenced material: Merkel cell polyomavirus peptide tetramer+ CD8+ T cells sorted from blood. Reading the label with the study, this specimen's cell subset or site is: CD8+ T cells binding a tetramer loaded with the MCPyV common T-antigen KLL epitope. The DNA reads TGCAGCGGCTCACCCTGGGACAGGTACAATGAGCAGTTCTTC. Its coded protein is CSGSPWDRYNEQFF.